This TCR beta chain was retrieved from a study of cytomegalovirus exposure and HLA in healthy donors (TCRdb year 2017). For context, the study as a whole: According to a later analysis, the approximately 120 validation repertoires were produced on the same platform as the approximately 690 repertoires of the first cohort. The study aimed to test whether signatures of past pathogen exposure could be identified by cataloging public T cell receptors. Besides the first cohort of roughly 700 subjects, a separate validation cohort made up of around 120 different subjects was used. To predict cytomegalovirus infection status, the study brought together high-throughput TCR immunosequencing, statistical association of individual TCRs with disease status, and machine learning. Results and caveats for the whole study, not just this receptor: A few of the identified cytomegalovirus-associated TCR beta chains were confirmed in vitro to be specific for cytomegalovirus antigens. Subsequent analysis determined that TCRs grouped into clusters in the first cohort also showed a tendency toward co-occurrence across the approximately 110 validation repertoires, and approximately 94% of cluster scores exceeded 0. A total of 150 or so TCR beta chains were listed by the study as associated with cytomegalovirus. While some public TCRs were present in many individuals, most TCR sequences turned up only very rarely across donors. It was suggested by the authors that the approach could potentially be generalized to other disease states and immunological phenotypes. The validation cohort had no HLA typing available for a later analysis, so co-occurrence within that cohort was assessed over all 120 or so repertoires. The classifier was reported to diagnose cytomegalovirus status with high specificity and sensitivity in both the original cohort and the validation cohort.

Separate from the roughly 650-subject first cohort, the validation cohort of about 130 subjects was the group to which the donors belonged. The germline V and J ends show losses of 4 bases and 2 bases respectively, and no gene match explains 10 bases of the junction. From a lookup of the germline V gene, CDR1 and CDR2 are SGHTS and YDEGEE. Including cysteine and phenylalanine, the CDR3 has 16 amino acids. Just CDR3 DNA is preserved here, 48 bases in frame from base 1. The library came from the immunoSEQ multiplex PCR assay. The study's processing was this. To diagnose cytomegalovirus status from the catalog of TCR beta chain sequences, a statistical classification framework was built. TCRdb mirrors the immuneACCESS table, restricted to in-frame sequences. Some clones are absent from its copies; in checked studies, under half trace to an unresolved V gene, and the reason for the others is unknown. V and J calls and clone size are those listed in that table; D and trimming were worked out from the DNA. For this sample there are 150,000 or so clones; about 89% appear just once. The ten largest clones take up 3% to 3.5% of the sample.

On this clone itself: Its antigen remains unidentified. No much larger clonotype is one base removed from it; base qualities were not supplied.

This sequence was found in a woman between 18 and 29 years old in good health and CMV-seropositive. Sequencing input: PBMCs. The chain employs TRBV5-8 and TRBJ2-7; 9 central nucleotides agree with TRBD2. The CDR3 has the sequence CASSRSGRARPYEQYF. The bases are TGTGCCAGCAGCCGTAGCGGGAGAGCTCGACCCTACGAGCAGTACTTC.